This T cell receptor beta chain was sequenced during a study of post-analysis software for immune sequencing data. Study outcomes and limitations: There were roughly five TRBV segments more frequent in patients than controls, and TRBV5-6, TRBV5-1 and TRBV20-1 were among them.

Regarding this clonotype: Its antigen is currently unknown.

Carried by the TCR beta cDNA libraries were unique molecular identifiers. When roughly 0.9 to 10 million T cells were used, they gave roughly 490,000 cDNA molecules. A single record per CDR3 protein comes from TCRdb applying MiXCR to the PCR reads. This sample yields a few hundred thousand distinct CDR3 sequences, of which less than 40% are seen a single time; 13% belongs to the top ten. The CDR3 is 15 residues long. From germline, CDR1 is SEHNR and CDR2 FQNEAQ (reference sequence). Trimming removed 2 bases from V and 5 bases from J, with 14 bases in between. This chain joins TRBV7-9 and TRBJ2-3, with D possibly TRBD2 on 6 matching bases. The TCR originated in a girl aged 5-17 years with multiple sclerosis. The sequenced sample consisted of blood. The CDR3 region is CASSLPSATVDTQYF. The CDR3, as DNA: TGTGCCAGCAGCTTACCTAGCGCGACAGTAGATACGCAGTATTTT. The full variable domain, with the rest looked up from reference TRBV7-9 and TRBJ2-3, is DTGVSQNPRHKITKRGQNVTFRCDPISEHNRLYWYRQTLGQGPEFLTYFQNEAQLEKSRLLSDRFSAERPKGSFSTLEIQRTEQGDSAMYLCASSLPSATVDTQYFGPGTRLTVL.